This TCR beta chain was recovered during a study of blood T cells in healthy people across ages. General study results and limits: Donor CMV status, an unknown factor, possibly confounded changes in expanded clonotypes.

Worth noting for this clonotype: As yet, its antigen is unknown.

There are 14 residues in the CDR3. Trimming removed 6 bases at V and 0 bases at J, with 9 bases between. From germline, CDR1 is MNHNS and CDR2 SASEGT. Primed by a sample-barcoded 5' primer and a J-beta primer mix, a second PCR proceeded for 7 to 11 cycles. TCRdb reprocessed the 5' RACE reads via MiXCR and lists one record per CDR3 protein. Of 950,000 to 1,200,000 distinct CDR3 sequences listed, 35% to 45% are singletons. The chain has TRBV6-1 and TRBJ1-5; D remains unclear. Sequencing was performed on blood. This receptor was taken from a man younger than 35 in good health. CDR3 in amino acids: CASRPDGSNQPQHF. The CDR3 nucleotides read TGTGCCAGCAGACCGGACGGTAGCAATCAGCCCCAGCATTTT.